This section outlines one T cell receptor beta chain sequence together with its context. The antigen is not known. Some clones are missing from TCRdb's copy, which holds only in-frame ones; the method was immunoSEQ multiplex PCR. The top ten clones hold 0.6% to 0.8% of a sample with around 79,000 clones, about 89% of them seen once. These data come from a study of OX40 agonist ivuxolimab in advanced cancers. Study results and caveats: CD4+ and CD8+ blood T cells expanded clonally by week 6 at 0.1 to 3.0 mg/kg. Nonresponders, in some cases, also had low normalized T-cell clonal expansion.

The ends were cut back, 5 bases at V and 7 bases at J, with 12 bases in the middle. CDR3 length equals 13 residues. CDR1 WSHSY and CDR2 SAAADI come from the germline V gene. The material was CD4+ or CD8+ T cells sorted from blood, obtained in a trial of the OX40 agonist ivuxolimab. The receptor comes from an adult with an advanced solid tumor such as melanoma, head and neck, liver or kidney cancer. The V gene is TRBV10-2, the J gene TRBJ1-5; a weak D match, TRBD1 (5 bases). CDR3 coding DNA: TGCGCCAGCAGTACTGACTGGGGGCAGCCCCAGCATTTT. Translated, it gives CASSTDWGQPQHF.